A selection of T cell receptor beta chains follows, all from one sample in a study of identical twins. TCRdb redid the calling of the 5' RACE reads with MiXCR, one entry per CDR3 protein. The table shows approximately 1.8 million distinct CDR3 sequences, with around 29% occurring only once. Sequencing input: cord blood. The source is a newborn girl in good health. Each CDR3 is given with its conserved first and last residue. D genes are given only for firm matches. Only some rows state a clone size, as once, few, many or a class for expanded clones.

abundance | j_gene | v_gene | d_gene | CDR3aa | CDR3nt
few | TRBJ2-1 | TRBV20-1 | TRBD2 | CSARDGASGLNEQFF | TGCAGTGCTAGAGACGGGGCTAGCGGCCTCAATGAGCAGTTCTTC
few | TRBJ1-2 | TRBV5-1 | TRBD1 | CASSLAGTGSFGYTF | TGCGCCAGCAGCTTGGCCGGGACAGGGTCGTTCGGCTACACCTTC
NA | TRBJ2-7 | TRBV5-6 | TRBD1 | CASSSLGQGRFRSYEQYF | TGTGCCAGCAGCTCACTAGGACAGGGGCGGTTTCGATCCTACGAGCAGTACTTC
NA | TRBJ2-1 | TRBV11-2 | NA | CASSLAAGPTLYNEQFF | TGTGCCAGCAGCTTAGCCGCGGGGCCCACCCTCTACAATGAGCAGTTCTTC
few | TRBJ2-7 | TRBV20-1 | TRBD2 | CSARDPRTSSYNEQYF | TGCAGTGCTAGAGATCCCCGGACTAGCTCCTACAATGAGCAGTACTTC
few | TRBJ2-5 | TRBV9 | NA | CASSVAANEQYF | TGTGCCAGCAGCGTAGCCGCCAATGAGCAGTACTTC
NA | TRBJ2-1 | TRBV24-1 | TRBD1 | CATSALRGTGNEQFF | TGTGCCACCAGTGCCCTTCGCGGGACAGGGAATGAGCAGTTCTTC
NA | TRBJ2-7 | TRBV6-6 | NA | CASRETTTYEQYF | TGTGCCAGCAGAGAGACGACGACCTACGAGCAGTACTTC
NA | TRBJ1-5 | TRBV12-3/TRBV12-4 | TRBD1 | CASSLEETGIRPQHF | TGTGCCAGCAGTTTAGAGGAGACAGGGATAAGGCCCCAGCATTTT
few | TRBJ2-7 | TRBV28 | NA | CASSLRHRRYEQYF | TGTGCCAGCAGTTTAAGGCACAGAAGGTACGAGCAGTACTTC
NA | TRBJ2-7 | TRBV3-1 | NA | CASSQVRGEYNEQYF | TGTGCCAGCAGCCAAGTTAGGGGAGAGTACAATGAGCAGTACTTC
few | TRBJ2-7 | TRBV21-1 | NA | CASSKTSGYEQYF | TGTGCCAGCAGCAAGACTAGCGGCTACGAGCAGTACTTC
NA | TRBJ2-5 | TRBV3-1 | TRBD2 | CASSPGGSKGETQYF | TGTGCCAGCAGCCCGGGGGGTTCAAAAGGGGAGACCCAGTACTTC
NA | TRBJ1-2 | TRBV20-1 | NA | CSARDLYRDYGYTF | TGCAGTGCTAGAGATCTGTACAGGGACTATGGCTACACCTTC
few | TRBJ2-1 | TRBV7-6 | TRBD1 | CASSLEPGGSYNEQFF | TGTGCCAGCAGCTTAGAGCCAGGGGGCTCCTACAATGAGCAGTTCTTC
NA | TRBJ1-2 | TRBV27 | NA | CACSPAGGNGYTF | TGTGCCTGCAGTCCCGCCGGGGGAAATGGCTACACCTTC
many | TRBJ2-7 | TRBV29-1 | TRBD2 | CSVVGGSKYEQYF | TGCAGCGTTGTCGGCGGGAGTAAGTACGAGCAGTACTTC
NA | TRBJ2-1 | TRBV4-1 | NA | CASSYGAAFKPNNEQFF | TGCGCCAGCAGCTATGGGGCAGCCTTTAAGCCGAACAATGAGCAGTTCTTC
NA | TRBJ2-2 | TRBV12-3/TRBV12-4 | TRBD2 | CASSQGLGLAGELFF | TGTGCCAGCAGTCAAGGACTAGGCTTGGCCGGGGAGCTGTTTTTT
NA | TRBJ2-7 | TRBV20-1 | TRBD2 | CSAHTSGGGEQYF | TGCAGTGCCCACACTAGCGGGGGCGGCGAGCAGTACTTC
few | TRBJ2-1 | TRBV20-1 | TRBD2 | CSARDNGRAYNEQFF | TGCAGTGCTAGAGATAACGGGAGGGCCTACAATGAGCAGTTCTTC
NA | TRBJ2-3 | TRBV9 | NA | CASSVEGGGFTDTQYF | TGTGCCAGCAGCGTAGAGGGCGGGGGCTTCACAGATACGCAGTATTTT
NA | TRBJ2-7 | TRBV7-9 | TRBD1 | CASSLASKVGTVSYEQYF | TGTGCCAGCAGCTTAGCTTCCAAAGTAGGGACAGTCTCCTACGAGCAGTACTTC
many | TRBJ1-1 | TRBV29-1 | NA | CSVEPRVNTEAFF | TGCAGCGTTGAACCGCGGGTGAACACTGAAGCTTTCTTT
NA | TRBJ2-1 | TRBV20-1 | TRBD2 | CTPRGTSGGAPYNEQFF | TGCACTCCCCGAGGGACTAGCGGGGGGGCCCCCTACAATGAGCAGTTCTTC
once | TRBJ2-3 | TRBV9 | TRBD2 | CASNLGTSGAADTQYF | TGTGCCAGCAACCTCGGGACTAGCGGGGCGGCAGATACGCAGTATTTT
few | TRBJ2-1 | TRBV3-1 | TRBD2 | CASSTGTRDSGEQFF | TGTGCCAGCAGCACCGGGACTAGGGATTCGGGCGAGCAGTTCTTC
NA | TRBJ2-7 | TRBV10-3 | NA | CAISGAEIYEQYF | TGTGCCATCAGTGGGGCAGAGATCTACGAGCAGTACTTC
few | TRBJ1-2 | TRBV28 | TRBD1 | CASSLRRTGGYYGYTF | TGTGCCAGCAGTTTACGCAGGACAGGGGGGTACTATGGCTACACCTTC
few | TRBJ2-3 | TRBV29-1 | TRBD1 | CSAAPGQGPDTQYF | TGCAGCGCCGCCCCCGGACAGGGGCCAGATACGCAGTATTTT
few | TRBJ2-3 | TRBV9 | TRBD2 | CASSVAGGGGTDTQYF | TGTGCCAGCAGCGTAGCGGGCGGGGGGGGCACAGATACGCAGTATTTT
many | TRBJ1-2 | TRBV29-1 | NA | CSVEDETDPNYGYTF | TGCAGCGTTGAAGACGAAACGGACCCGAACTATGGCTACACCTTC
few | TRBJ1-2 | TRBV2 | NA | CASRRKGVFVANYGYTF | TGTGCCAGCAGGAGGAAAGGGGTTTTCGTAGCTAACTATGGCTACACCTTC
NA | TRBJ2-3 | TRBV20-1 | TRBD2 | CSAKKGLAVWWTQYF | TGCAGTGCTAAAAAGGGACTAGCGGTTTGGTGGACGCAGTATTTT
few | TRBJ2-5 | TRBV20-1 | TRBD2 | CSVLAGGQLQETQYF | TGCAGTGTACTAGCGGGAGGGCAACTCCAAGAGACCCAGTACTTC
NA | TRBJ1-2 | TRBV2 | NA | CASREQGMGYGYTF | TGTGCCAGCAGGGAACAGGGTATGGGCTATGGCTACACCTTC
once | TRBJ2-1 | TRBV9 | NA | CASSVLAPNEQFF | TGTGCCAGCAGCGTGCTAGCGCCCAATGAGCAGTTCTTC
NA | TRBJ2-2 | TRBV6-5 | NA | CASSYRRRNTGELFF | TGTGCCAGCAGTTACAGACGGAGGAACACCGGGGAGCTGTTTTTT
few | TRBJ1-6 | TRBV5-1 | NA | CASNVGPYNSPLHF | TGCGCCAGCAATGTGGGCCCTTATAATTCACCCCTCCACTTT
few | TRBJ1-6 | TRBV18 | NA | CASSPFGSGSSYNSPLHF | TGTGCCAGCTCACCATTTGGTTCGGGGAGCTCCTATAATTCACCCCTCCACTTT
many | TRBJ2-1 | TRBV12-3/TRBV12-4 | TRBD2 | CASSQSGRVQFF | TGTGCCAGCAGCCAAAGCGGGAGAGTCCAGTTCTTC
NA | TRBJ2-2 | TRBV6-2/TRBV6-3 | NA | CASSYRSGNTGELFF | TGTGCCAGCAGTTACCGGTCGGGGAACACCGGGGAGCTGTTTTTT
NA | TRBJ2-7 | TRBV20-1 | NA | CSARDPSYNEQYF | TGCAGTGCTCGGGACCCCTCCTACAATGAGCAGTACTTC
NA | TRBJ2-1 | TRBV3-1 | TRBD2 | CASSRPGLAGGCEQFF | TGTGCCAGCAGCCGACCGGGACTAGCGGGAGGGTGTGAGCAGTTCTTC
NA | TRBJ1-2 | TRBV3-1 | NA | CASSQASYGYTF | TGTGCCAGCAGCCAGGCAAGCTATGGCTACACCTTC
few | TRBJ2-1 | TRBV7-7 | NA | CASSPYAPADEQFF | TGTGCTAGCAGCCCCTACGCGCCTGCGGATGAGCAGTTCTTC
NA | TRBJ1-5 | TRBV27 | TRBD1 | CASSDGQGSNQPQHF | TGTGCCAGCAGTGATGGACAGGGCAGCAATCAGCCCCAGCATTTT
NA | TRBJ1-2 | TRBV12-3/TRBV12-4 | NA | CASSFWTLPRHGYTF | TGTGCCAGCAGTTTTTGGACACTTCCGCGCCATGGCTACACCTTC
NA | TRBJ1-3 | TRBV28 | NA | CASRDRLNSGNTIYF | TGTGCCAGCAGAGACAGGCTCAACTCTGGAAACACCATATATTTT
NA | TRBJ2-7 | TRBV27 | NA | CASRHRERLYNEQYF | TGTGCCAGCAGACACCGGGAGCGACTCTACAATGAGCAGTACTTC
NA | TRBJ1-5 | TRBV2 | NA | CASSIGWRGNQPQHF | TGTGCCAGCAGTATCGGGTGGAGGGGCAATCAGCCCCAGCATTTT